This entry describes one T cell receptor (beta chain). Antigen: not known. These data are taken from a study of post-analysis software for immune sequencing data. Germline lookup yields CDR1 SGHVS and CDR2 FQNEAQ. The V end was cut by 5 bases, the J end by 3 bases, with 14 bases between. The CDR3 has 15 amino acids. Study-wide findings and caveats: Included in a set of about five TRBV segments more frequent in patients than controls were TRBV5-6, TRBV5-1 and TRBV20-1.

cDNA libraries for TCR beta contained unique molecular identifiers. TCRdb independently ran MiXCR on the PCR reads; one entry per CDR3 protein. The sample has approximately 460,000 distinct CDR3 sequences, under 55% seen once; the top ten hold around 10%. The chain combines TRBV7-8 with TRBJ2-1; D perhaps matches TRBD1 (6 bases). The source is a girl aged 5-17 years with multiple sclerosis. The sequenced sample consisted of blood. The CDR3 loop is CASSTRDKVYNEQFF. The CDR3, as DNA: TGTGCCAGCAGCACCCGGGACAAGGTCTACAATGAGCAGTTCTTC.